The 21 T cell receptor beta chains below come from one sample, sequenced in a study of shared clonotypes between healthy human individuals. Libraries were prepared by immunoSEQ multiplex PCR; TCRdb keeps only in-frame clonotypes and omits some of them. The sample includes around 330,000 clones, roughly 70% of them seen just once. The sequencing input was memory CD4+ T cells sorted from blood. Indicated subset: CD45RA-negative fraction. These TCRs come from a young man in good health.

The genes are TRBV5-8 and TRBJ1-2; D is unresolved. Germline V CDR1 and CDR2: SGHTS, YDEGEE. The V end was cut by 5 bases, the J end by 8 bases, with 16 bases between. CDR3 size: 13 residues. The CDR3: CASRGRQTAGYTF. The CDR3, as DNA: TGTGCCAGCAGAGGCAGACAAACGGCGGGCTACACCTTC.

CDR3 protein: CASSLGIQSEQYF. The CDR3 coding sequence is TGTGCCAGCAGCTTGGGTATCCAAAGCGAGCAGTACTTC. V usage is TRBV7-8 and J usage is TRBJ2-7; D gene unclear. The CDR3 loop spans 13 amino acids. Trimming left V 3 bases short and J 6 bases short, with 12 bases between. Germline V gene sequence: CDR1 SGHVS, CDR2 FQNEAQ.

The V and J genes are TRBV5-1 and TRBJ1-1; the match to TRBD1 covers 7 bases. Germline values: CDR1 SGHRS, CDR2 YFSETQ. Germline trimming cut 5 bases from V and 1 base from J; bases unmatched to any gene: 11. The CDR3 has 16 amino acids. The DNA of the CDR3 is TGCGCCAGCAGTGCCTTAAAAACAGGGGCGAACACTGAAGCTTTCTTT. Protein product: CASSALKTGANTEAFF.

This clone was observed a few times. This rearrangement joins TRBV5-8 to TRBJ2-7, with D perhaps being TRBD1 or TRBD2 (5 bases each). CDR3 size: 15 residues. Trimming pared 2 bases from V and 0 bases from J, leaving 12 bases between. Germline CDR1 and CDR2: SGHTS and YDEGEE. Written as DNA, the CDR3 is TGTGCCAGCAGCTTTTACGTGGGGGTCTCCTACGAGCAGTACTTC. Translating it yields CASSFYVGVSYEQYF.

This clone was detected once. This rearrangement joins TRBV2 to TRBJ1-1; tentative D call: TRBD1 (5 bases). V lost 0 bases and J 7 bases, leaving 12 bases between the germline ends. The CDR3 has 14 amino acids. Germline-derived CDR1 and CDR2 are SNHLY and FYNNEI. CDR3 loop: CASSEAIGGSEAFF. The CDR3 DNA sequence: TGTGCCAGCAGTGAAGCGATCGGGGGTAGTGAAGCTTTCTTT.

This clone was seen only once. V is TRBV27 and J is TRBJ2-1; D tentatively reads TRBD1 or TRBD2 (5 bases each). This CDR3 has 17 residues. Looked up from germline, CDR1 is MNHEY and CDR2 is SMNVEV (reference sequence). The V gene lost 0 bases and the J gene lost 0 bases, with 12 bases spanning the gap. The CDR3 loop reads CASSLSSGSYSYNEQFF. In DNA form, the CDR3 reads TGTGCCAGCAGTTTATCGTCAGGGAGTTACTCCTACAATGAGCAGTTCTTC.

The rearrangement links TRBV6-5 to TRBJ1-1; TRBD1 aligns across 7 bases. From germline, CDR1 is MNHEY and CDR2 SVGAGI. The CDR3 is 14 amino acids. V dropped 5 bases and J dropped 4; count of bases not matched to a gene: 7. CDR3: CASSGEGAGTEAFF. For the CDR3, the DNA is TGTGCCAGCAGTGGGGAGGGGGCAGGCACTGAAGCTTTCTTT.

The chain is built from TRBV29-1 and TRBJ1-1; D not resolved. The CDR3 covers 12 residues. The germline CDR1 and CDR2 sequences are SQVTM and ANQGSEA. Trimming took off 6 bases at V and 6 bases at J, with 14 bases between the two ends. This CDR3 reads CSVGGLSSEAFF. The CDR3 nucleotides are TGCAGCGTGGGCGGACTTTCTTCTGAAGCTTTCTTT.

The chain is built from TRBV27 and TRBJ2-2; D gene uncertain. Germline V gene data show CDR1 as MNHEY and CDR2 as SMNVEV (reference sequence). The CDR3 consists of 13 residues. V was pared by 3 bases and J by 0 bases, with 2 bases between. The CDR3 sequence: CASSFSNTGELFF. In DNA, the CDR3 is TGTGCCAGCAGTTTTTCGAACACCGGGGAGCTGTTTTTT.

V is TRBV6-1 and J is TRBJ2-1; D is unresolved. The CDR3 length is 11 residues. Looked up from germline, CDR1 is MNHNS and CDR2 is SASEGT. V shed 2 bases and J shed 8 bases, with 4 bases lying between them. In DNA, the CDR3 is TGTGCCAGCAGTGAACCACATGAGCAGTTCTTC. Translating it yields CASSEPHEQFF.

The chain is built from TRBV12-5 and TRBJ1-1; possibly TRBD1 for D (5 bases). Germline-derived CDR1 and CDR2 are LGHNT and FRNRAP. The CDR3 sequence is 15 residues long. Trimming shortened V by 2 bases and J by 4 bases, and 14 bases separated the two germline ends. CDR3 in amino acids: CASGLSRTGTTEAFF. CDR3 DNA: TGTGCTAGTGGTTTGTCTCGGACTGGGACCACTGAAGCTTTCTTT.

The chain is built from TRBV5-6 and TRBJ2-3, with 7 bases identical to TRBD2. CDR1 is SGHDT, CDR2 YYEEEE, per germline. Trimming cost V 3 bases and J 4 bases; bases outside gene matches: 5. The CDR3 runs to 14 residues. CDR3 in amino acids: CASSWGGSADTQYF. CDR3 coding DNA: TGTGCCAGCAGCTGGGGGGGTAGCGCAGATACGCAGTATTTT.

The chain employs TRBV28 and TRBJ2-7; TRBD1 or TRBD2 may be the D gene (6 bases each). This CDR3 spans 14 amino acids. Germline loops: CDR1 MDHEN, CDR2 SYDVKM. With 6 bases removed from V and 2 bases from J, the gap between germline ends came to 14 bases. CDR3 DNA: TGTGCCAGCAGCCGCGGGACACCCACCTACGAGCAGTACTTC. Residues: CASSRGTPTYEQYF.

This chain links TRBV4-1 with TRBJ1-4; D gene unclear. CDR3 length: 15 residues. Germline V gene data show CDR1 as MGHRA and CDR2 as YSYEKL. Trimming removed 3 bases from V and 8 bases from J, with 16 bases in between. The CDR3 reads CASSQTSYTGEKLFF. DNA of the CDR3: TGCGCCAGCAGCCAGACGAGCTACACGGGAGAAAAACTGTTTTTT.

The chain carries TRBV4-3 and TRBJ1-4; the D gene is possibly TRBD1 (5 bases). V was clipped by 0 bases and J by 10 bases, with 21 bases between them. CDR1 and CDR2 (germline): LGHNA, YSLEER. The CDR3 sequence is 17 residues long. Here the CDR3 reads CASSQEWRGRAGGKLFF. Written as DNA, the CDR3 is TGCGCCAGCAGCCAAGAGTGGCGGGGCAGGGCCGGAGGAAAACTGTTTTTT.

The genes are TRBV6-1 and TRBJ1-5; TRBD1 aligns across 10 bases. Germline CDR1 reads MNHNS; CDR2 reads SASEGT. J was trimmed by 2 bases and V by 9 bases; bases with no gene match: 4. CDR3 length: 14 amino acids. CDR3 sequence: CASAGTGGNQPQHF. The CDR3 DNA reads as TGTGCCAGTGCCGGGACAGGGGGCAATCAGCCCCAGCATTTT.

The chain recombines TRBV28 with TRBJ1-1; 8 bases map to TRBD1. In germline, CDR1 is MDHEN, CDR2 SYDVKM. CDR3 length: 14 residues. Germline trimming cut 5 bases from V and 1 base from J; bases unmatched to any gene: 3. The CDR3 bases are TGTGCCAGCAGTGGGGACAGGACGAACACTGAAGCTTTCTTT. As protein: CASSGDRTNTEAFF.

The V call is TRBV7-3, the J call TRBJ1-2; possibly TRBD1 for D (5 bases). The CDR3 extends over 15 amino acids. The ends were cut back, 5 bases at V and 4 bases at J, with 17 bases in the middle. Germline CDR1 reads SGHTA; CDR2 reads FQGTGA. The CDR3 sequence is CASSPLSRGLYGYTF. The CDR3 region has the DNA TGTGCCAGCAGCCCACTTAGTAGGGGCCTCTATGGCTACACCTTC.

This clone came up once. The CDR3 DNA is TGTGCCAGCAAAAATCAGTGGGGGACCGGGGAGCTGTTTTTT. Translation gives CASKNQWGTGELFF. The V and J genes are TRBV5-5 and TRBJ2-2; D may correspond to TRBD1 or TRBD2 (5 bases each). V gave up 6 bases and J gave up 5 bases, with 14 bases separating them. Germline assignment: CDR1 SGHKS and CDR2 YYEKEE (reference sequence). The CDR3 extends over 14 amino acids.

The chain couples TRBV11-2 to TRBJ2-7; perhaps TRBD1 as D (6 bases). Trimming pared 5 bases from V and 3 bases from J, leaving 11 bases between. Germline V gene sequence: CDR1 SGHAT, CDR2 FQNNGV. There are 13 residues in the CDR3. The DNA for the CDR3 is TGTGCCAGCAGCAGCAGAGGGGGCTACGAGCAGTACTTC. The encoded protein is CASSSRGGYEQYF.

V gene TRBV6-6 combines with J gene TRBJ2-7; perhaps TRBD1 as D (6 bases). The V end was cut by 0 bases, the J end by 5 bases, with 11 bases between. Germline-derived CDR1 and CDR2 are MNHNY and SVGAGI (reference sequence). The CDR3 extends over 14 amino acids. The CDR3 is CASSYSFRTDEQYF. CDR3 sequence (DNA): TGTGCCAGCAGTTACTCTTTCCGGACAGACGAGCAGTACTTC.